This T cell receptor beta chain is from a study of CD8+CD57+ T cells in acquired aplastic anemia. Germline loops: CDR1 SGDLS, CDR2 YYNGEE. The CDR3 is 14 residues long. Trimming pared 4 bases from V and 1 base from J, leaving 10 bases between. Genomic DNA provided the template from which TCR beta VDJ and CDR3 profiles were obtained. TCRdb re-called the reads with MiXCR, one entry per CDR3 protein. This table has 150,000 to 200,000 distinct CDR3 sequences, roughly 50% appearing once. The authors sequenced patients whose flow cytometry had shown CD8+CD57+ cell expansion. Findings and limits, study-wide: The study found no significant CD8+ Simpson's diversity difference between patients and controls.

With respect to this clonotype: Its target is unknown.

The TCR was taken from a human donor with aplastic anemia. The chain is built from TRBV9 and TRBJ2-3; D ambiguous. Sequences were obtained from sorted CD4+, CD8+, or CD8+CD57+ T cells (not recorded which) from PBMCs. The CDR3 reads CASSPPRGTDTQYF. The CDR3 nucleotides read TGTGCCAGCAGCCCTCCCCGGGGCACAGATACGCAGTATTTT.